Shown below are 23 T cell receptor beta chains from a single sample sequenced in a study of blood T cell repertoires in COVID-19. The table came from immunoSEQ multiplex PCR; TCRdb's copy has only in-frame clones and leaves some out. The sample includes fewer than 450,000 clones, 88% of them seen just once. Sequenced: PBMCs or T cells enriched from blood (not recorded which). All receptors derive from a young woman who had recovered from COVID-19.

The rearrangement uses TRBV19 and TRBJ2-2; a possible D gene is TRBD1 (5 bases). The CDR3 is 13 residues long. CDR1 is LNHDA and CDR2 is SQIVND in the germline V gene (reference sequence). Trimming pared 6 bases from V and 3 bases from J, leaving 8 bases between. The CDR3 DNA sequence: TGTGCCAGTAGCGACAGATACACCGGGGAGCTGTTTTTT. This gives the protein CASSDRYTGELFF.

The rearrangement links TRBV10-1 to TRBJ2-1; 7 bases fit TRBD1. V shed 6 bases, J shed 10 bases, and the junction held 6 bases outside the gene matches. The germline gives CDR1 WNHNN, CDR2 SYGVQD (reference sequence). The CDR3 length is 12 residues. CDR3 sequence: CASRDAGGEQFF. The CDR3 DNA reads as TGCGCCAGCAGGGATGCAGGGGGAGAGCAGTTCTTC.

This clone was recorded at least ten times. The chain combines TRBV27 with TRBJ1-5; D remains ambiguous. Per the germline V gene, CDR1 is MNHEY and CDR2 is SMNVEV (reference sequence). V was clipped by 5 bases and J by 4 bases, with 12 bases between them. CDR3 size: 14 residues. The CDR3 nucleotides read TGTGCCAGCAGTCCCAGTCGGGAGAATCAGCCCCAGCATTTT. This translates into CASSPSRENQPQHF.

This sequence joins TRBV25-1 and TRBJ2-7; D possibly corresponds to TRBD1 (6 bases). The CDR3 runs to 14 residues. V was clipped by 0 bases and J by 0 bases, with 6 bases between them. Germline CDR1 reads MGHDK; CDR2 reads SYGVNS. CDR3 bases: TGTGCCAGCAGTGAATACAGGGGCTCCTACGAGCAGTACTTC. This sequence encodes CASSEYRGSYEQYF.

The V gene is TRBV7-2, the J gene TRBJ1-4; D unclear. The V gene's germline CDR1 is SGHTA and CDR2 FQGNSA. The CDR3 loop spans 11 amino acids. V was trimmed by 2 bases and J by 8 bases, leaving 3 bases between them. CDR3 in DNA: TGTGCCAGCAGCTTATCAGAAAAACTGTTTTTT. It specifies CASSLSEKLFF.

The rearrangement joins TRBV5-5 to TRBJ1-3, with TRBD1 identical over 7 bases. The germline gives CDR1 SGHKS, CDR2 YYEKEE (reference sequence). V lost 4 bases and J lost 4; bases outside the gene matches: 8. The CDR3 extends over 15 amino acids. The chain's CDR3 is CASSPYAGGGNTIYF. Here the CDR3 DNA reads TGTGCCAGCAGCCCCTACGCAGGGGGAGGAAACACCATATATTTT.

The CDR3, as DNA: TGTGCCAGCAGCCAAGATCGCGGCGATACGCAGTATTTT. Its protein is CASSQDRGDTQYF. The chain is built from TRBV3-1 (or the pseudogene TRBV3-2) and TRBJ2-3; no firm D call. The V end was cut by 0 bases, the J end by 6 bases, with 7 bases between. Germline V gene data show CDR1 as LGHDT and CDR2 as YNNKEL (reference sequence). The CDR3 is 13 residues long.

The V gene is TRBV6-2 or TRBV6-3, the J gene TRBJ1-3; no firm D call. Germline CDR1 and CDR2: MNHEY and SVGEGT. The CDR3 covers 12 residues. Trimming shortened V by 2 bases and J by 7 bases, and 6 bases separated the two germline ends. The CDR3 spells CASSYPANTIYF. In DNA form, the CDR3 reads TGTGCCAGCAGTTACCCAGCGAACACCATATATTTT.

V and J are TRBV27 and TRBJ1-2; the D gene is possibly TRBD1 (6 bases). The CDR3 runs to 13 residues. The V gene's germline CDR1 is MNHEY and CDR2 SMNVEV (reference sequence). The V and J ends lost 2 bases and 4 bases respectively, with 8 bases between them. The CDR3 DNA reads TGTGCCAGCAGTTTAACAGGGTTCTATGGCTACACCTTC. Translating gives CASSLTGFYGYTF.

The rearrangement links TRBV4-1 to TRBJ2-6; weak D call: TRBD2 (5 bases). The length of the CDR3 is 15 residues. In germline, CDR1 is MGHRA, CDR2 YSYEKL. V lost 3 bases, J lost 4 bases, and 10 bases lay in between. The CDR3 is CASSQSEAGANVLTF. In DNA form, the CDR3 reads TGCGCCAGCAGCCAGTCGGAGGCAGGGGCCAACGTCCTGACTTTC.

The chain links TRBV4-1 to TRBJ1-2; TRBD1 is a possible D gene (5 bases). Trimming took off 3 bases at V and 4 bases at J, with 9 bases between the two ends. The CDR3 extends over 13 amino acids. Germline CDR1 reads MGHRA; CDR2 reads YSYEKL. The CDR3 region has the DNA TGCGCCAGCAGCCATGACAGTCTCTATGGCTACACCTTC. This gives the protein CASSHDSLYGYTF.

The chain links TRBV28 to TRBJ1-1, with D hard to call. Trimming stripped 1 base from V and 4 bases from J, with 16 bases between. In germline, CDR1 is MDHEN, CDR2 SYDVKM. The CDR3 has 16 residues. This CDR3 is CASSLSSGMGITEAFF. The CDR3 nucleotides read TGTGCCAGCAGTTTATCTTCCGGGATGGGCATCACTGAAGCTTTCTTT.

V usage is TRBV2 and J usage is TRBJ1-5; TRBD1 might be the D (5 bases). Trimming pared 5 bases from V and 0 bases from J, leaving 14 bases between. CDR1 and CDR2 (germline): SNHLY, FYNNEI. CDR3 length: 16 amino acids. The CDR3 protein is CASSLSGTHSNQPQHF. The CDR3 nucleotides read TGTGCCAGCAGTCTTTCCGGGACTCATAGCAATCAGCCCCAGCATTTT.

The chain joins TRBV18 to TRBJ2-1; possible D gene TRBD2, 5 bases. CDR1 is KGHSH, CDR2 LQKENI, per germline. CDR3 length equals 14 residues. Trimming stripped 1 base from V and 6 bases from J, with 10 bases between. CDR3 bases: TGTGCCAGCTCACCACGTTTAGAGGGCAATGAGCAGTTCTTC. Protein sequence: CASSPRLEGNEQFF.

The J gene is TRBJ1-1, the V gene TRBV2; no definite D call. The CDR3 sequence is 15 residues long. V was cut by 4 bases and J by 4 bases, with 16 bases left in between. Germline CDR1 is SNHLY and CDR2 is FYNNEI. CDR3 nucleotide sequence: TGTGCCAGCAGTGTCGGTGGAGGAGGGCCCACTGAAGCTTTCTTT. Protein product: CASSVGGGGPTEAFF.

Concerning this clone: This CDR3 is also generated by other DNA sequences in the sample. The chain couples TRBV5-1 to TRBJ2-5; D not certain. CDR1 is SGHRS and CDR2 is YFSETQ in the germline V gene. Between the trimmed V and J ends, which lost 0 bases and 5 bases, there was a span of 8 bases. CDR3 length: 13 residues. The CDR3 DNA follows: TGCGCCAGCAGCTTGGATAGTTTGGAGACCCAGTACTTC. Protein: CASSLDSLETQYF.

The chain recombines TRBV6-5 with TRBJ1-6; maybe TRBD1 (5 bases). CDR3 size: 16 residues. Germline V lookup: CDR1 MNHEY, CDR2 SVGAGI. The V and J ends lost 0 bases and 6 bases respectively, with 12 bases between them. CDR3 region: CASSYSKAGINSPLHF. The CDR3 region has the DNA TGTGCCAGCAGTTACTCGAAGGCAGGGATTAATTCACCCCTCCACTTT.

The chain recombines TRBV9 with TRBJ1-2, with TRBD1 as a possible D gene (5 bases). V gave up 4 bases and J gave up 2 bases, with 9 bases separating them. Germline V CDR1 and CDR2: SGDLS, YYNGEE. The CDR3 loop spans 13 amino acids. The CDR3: CASSSAGNYGYTF. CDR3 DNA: TGTGCCAGCAGCTCCGCAGGGAACTATGGCTACACCTTC. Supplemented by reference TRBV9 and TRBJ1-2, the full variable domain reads DSGVTQTPKHLITATGQRVTLRCSPRSGDLSVYWYQQSLDQGLQFLIQYYNGEERAKGNILERFSAQQFPDLHSELNLSSLELGDSALYFCASSSAGNYGYTFGSGTRLTVV.

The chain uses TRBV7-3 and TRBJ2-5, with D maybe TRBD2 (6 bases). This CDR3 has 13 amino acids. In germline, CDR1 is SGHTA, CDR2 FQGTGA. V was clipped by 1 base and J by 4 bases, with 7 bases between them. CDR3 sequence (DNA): TGTGCCAGCAGCTTAAATAGCGGAGAGACCCAGTACTTC. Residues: CASSLNSGETQYF.

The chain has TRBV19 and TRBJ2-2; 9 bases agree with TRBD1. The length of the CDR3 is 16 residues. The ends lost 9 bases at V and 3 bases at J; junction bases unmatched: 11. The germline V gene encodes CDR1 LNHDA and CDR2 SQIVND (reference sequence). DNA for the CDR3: TGTGCCAGCAGACGGGACAGGGATCGGGACACCGGGGAGCTGTTTTTT. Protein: CASRRDRDRDTGELFF.

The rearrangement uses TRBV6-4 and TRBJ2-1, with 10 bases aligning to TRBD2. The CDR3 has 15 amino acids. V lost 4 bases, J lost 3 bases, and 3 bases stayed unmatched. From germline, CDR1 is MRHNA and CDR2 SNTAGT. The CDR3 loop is CASSALAGFYNEQFF. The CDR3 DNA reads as TGTGCCAGCAGTGCACTAGCGGGGTTCTACAATGAGCAGTTCTTC.

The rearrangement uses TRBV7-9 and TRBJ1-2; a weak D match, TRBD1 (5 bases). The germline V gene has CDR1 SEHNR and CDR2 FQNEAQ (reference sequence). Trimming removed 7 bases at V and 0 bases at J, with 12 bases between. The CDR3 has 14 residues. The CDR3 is CASIETGSNYGYTF. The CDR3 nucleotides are TGTGCCAGCATCGAAACAGGCTCTAACTATGGCTACACCTTC.

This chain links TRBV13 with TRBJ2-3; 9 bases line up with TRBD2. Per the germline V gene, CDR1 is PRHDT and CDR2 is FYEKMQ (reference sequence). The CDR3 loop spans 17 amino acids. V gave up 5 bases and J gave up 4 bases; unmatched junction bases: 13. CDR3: CASSPRWASGVPDTQYF. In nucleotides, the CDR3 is TGTGCCAGCAGCCCCCGGTGGGCTAGCGGGGTGCCAGATACGCAGTATTTT.